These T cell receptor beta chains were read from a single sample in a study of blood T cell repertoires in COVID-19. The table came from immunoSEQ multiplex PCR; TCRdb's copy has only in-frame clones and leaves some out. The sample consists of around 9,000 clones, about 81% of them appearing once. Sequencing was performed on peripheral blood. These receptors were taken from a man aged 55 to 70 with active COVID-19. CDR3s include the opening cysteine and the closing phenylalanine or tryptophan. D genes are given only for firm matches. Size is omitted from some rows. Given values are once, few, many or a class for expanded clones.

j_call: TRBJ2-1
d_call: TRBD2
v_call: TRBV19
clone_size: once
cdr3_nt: TGTGCCAGTAGTCTAGCGGGAGATTGGAGTGAGCAGTTCTTC
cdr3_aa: CASSLAGDWSEQFF

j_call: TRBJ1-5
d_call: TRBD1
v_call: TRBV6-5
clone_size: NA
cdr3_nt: TGTGCCAGCAGGCAGGGGGCTGTAATCAATCAGCCCCAGCATTTT
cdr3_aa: CASRQGAVINQPQHF

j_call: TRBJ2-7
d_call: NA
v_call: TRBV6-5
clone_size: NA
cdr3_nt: TGTGCCAGCAGTTACGGGGCAGGGTTGTCCGAGCAGTACTTC
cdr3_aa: CASSYGAGLSEQYF

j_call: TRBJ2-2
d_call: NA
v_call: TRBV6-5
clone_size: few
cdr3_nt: TGTGCCACACAGGACCTGGGGGGAACCGGGGAGCTGTTTTTT
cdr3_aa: CATQDLGGTGELFF

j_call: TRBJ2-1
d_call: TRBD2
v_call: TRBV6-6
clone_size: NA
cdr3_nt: TGTGCCAGCAGTGGAACTAGCGGGAATGGGAACAATGAGCAGTTCTTC
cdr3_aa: CASSGTSGNGNNEQFF

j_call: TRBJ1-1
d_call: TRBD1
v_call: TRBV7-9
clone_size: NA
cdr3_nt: TGTGCCAGCAGCTTTCTTGGACAGGCGAACACTGAAGCTTTCTTT
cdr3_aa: CASSFLGQANTEAFF

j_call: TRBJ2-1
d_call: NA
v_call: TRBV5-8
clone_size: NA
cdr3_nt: TGTGCCAGCAGCTTGGTCTGGGCAGGGTTGAATGAGCAGTTCTTC
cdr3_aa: CASSLVWAGLNEQFF

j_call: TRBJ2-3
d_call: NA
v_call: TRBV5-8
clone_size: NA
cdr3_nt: TGTGCCAGCAGCTTGTTAAGAGTAGCGGAGATCCTAACCACAGATACGCAGTATTTT
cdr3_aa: CASSLLRVAEILTTDTQYF

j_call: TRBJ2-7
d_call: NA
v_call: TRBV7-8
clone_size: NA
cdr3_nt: TGTGCCAGCAGCCCCTGGGGGCGGGGGACCCATTCCTACGAGCAGTACTTC
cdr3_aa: CASSPWGRGTHSYEQYF

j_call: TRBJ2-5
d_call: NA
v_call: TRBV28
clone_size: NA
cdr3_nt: TGTGCCAGCAGGGGCCAGTCCCTGGAGACCCAGTACTTC
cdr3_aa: CASRGQSLETQYF

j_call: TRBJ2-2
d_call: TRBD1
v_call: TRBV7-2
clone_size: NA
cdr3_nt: TGTGCCAGCAGCGTGACAGGGGCGAACACCGGGGAGCTGTTTTTT
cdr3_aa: CASSVTGANTGELFF

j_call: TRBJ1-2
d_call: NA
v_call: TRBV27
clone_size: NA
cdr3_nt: TGTGCCAGCAGTTTATCGTGGGCAGCCAACTATGGCTACACCTTC
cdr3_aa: CASSLSWAANYGYTF

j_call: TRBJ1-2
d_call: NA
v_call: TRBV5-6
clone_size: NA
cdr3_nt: TGTGCCAGCAGCTTCCGGGGTACCACCGGGGGCTACACCTTC
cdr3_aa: CASSFRGTTGGYTF

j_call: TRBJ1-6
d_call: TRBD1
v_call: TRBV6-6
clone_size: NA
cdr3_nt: TGTGCCAGCAGTCCCCGACAGGGGAGCTCCTATAATTCACCCCTCCACTTT
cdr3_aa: CASSPRQGSSYNSPLHF

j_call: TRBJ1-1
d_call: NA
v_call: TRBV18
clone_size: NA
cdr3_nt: TGTGCCAGCTCCGGTATTATGAACACTGAAGCTTTCTTT
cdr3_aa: CASSGIMNTEAFF

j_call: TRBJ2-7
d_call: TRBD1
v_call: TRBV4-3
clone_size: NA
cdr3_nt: TGCGCCAGCAGCCACCGGACAGGCAATGCCTACGAGCAGTACTTC
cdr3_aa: CASSHRTGNAYEQYF

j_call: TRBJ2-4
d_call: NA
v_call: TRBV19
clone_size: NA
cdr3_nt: TGTGCCAGTAGGTATCTCGGTGGCAGGCCAGCCAAAAACATTCAGTACTTC
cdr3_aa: CASRYLGGRPAKNIQYF

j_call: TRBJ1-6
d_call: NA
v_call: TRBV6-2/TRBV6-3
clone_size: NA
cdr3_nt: TGTGCCAGCAGGTACGGAATTCAGGATTCACCCCTCCACTTT
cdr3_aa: CASRYGIQDSPLHF

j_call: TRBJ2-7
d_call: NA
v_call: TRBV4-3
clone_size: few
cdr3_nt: TGCGCCAGCAGCCAAGATGTAGGGAGCAACGAGCAGTACTTC
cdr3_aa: CASSQDVGSNEQYF

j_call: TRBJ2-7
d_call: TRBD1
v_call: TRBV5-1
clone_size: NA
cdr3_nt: TGCGCCAGCAGCACCAACAGGGGACGAGCCTACGAGCAGTACTTC
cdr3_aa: CASSTNRGRAYEQYF

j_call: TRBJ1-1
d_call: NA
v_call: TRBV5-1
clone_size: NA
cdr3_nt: TGCGCCAGCAGCGTGGACGGGTGGAACACTGAAGCTTTCTTT
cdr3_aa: CASSVDGWNTEAFF

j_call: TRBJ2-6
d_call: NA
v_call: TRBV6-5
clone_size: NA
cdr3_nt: TGTGCCAGCAGTTCTCTCTCTGGGGCCAACGTCCTGACTTTC
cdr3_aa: CASSSLSGANVLTF

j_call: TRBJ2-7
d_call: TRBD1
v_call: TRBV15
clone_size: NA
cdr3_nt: TGTGCCACCAGCACCGACAGGGGTTCCTCCTACGAGCAGTACTTC
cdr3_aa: CATSTDRGSSYEQYF

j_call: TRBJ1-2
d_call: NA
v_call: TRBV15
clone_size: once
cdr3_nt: TGTGCCACCAGCAGAGATATATCGGGGGGCGCTATTAGCTACACCTTC
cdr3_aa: CATSRDISGGAISYTF

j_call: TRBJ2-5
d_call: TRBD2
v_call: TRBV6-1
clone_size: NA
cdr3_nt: TGTGCCAGCAGTGAACTCTCTAGCGGCCAAGAGACCCAGTACTTC
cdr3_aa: CASSELSSGQETQYF

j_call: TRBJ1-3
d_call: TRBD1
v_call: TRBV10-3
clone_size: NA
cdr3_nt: TGTGCCATCAGTGCATCAGGGGGCACCATATATTTT
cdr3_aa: CAISASGGTIYF

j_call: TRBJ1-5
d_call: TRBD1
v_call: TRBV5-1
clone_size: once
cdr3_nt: TGCGCCAGCAGCACCGGACAGGGAAACGAGCCCCAGCATTTT
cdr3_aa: CASSTGQGNEPQHF

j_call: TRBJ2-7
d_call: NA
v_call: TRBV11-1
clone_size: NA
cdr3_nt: TGTGCCAGCAGCTTCGGAGACCTAATAAGCTACGAGCAGTACTTC
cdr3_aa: CASSFGDLISYEQYF

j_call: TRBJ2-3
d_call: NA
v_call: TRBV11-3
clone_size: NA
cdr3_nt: TGTGCCAGCAGCTTAGCTGTCAGGGTACGTGGGACAGATACGCAGTATTTT
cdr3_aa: CASSLAVRVRGTDTQYF